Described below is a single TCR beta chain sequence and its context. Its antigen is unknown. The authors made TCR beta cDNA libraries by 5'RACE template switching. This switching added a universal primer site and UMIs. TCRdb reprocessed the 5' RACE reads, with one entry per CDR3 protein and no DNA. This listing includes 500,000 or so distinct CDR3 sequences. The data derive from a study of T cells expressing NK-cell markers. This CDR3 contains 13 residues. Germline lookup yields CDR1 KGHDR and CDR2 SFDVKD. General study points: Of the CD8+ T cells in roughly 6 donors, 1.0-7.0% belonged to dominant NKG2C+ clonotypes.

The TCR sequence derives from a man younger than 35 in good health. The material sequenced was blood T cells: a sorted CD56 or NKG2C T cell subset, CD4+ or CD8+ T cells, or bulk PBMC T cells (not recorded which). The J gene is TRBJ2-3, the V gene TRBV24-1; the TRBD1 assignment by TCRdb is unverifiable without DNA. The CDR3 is CATSWDREDTQYF.